The source of this T cell receptor beta chain is a study of OX40 agonist ivuxolimab in advanced cancers. As for the study in general: Ivuxolimab is an agonistic anti-OX40 (CD134) antibody, and patients were treated with it. Study observations and caveats: No antigen was identified for the clonally expanded peripheral T cells. CD8+ T cells showed, on average, more clonal expansion than CD4+ cells.

With autoimmune disease history or systemic immunosuppression, patients were excluded. Sequencing used immunoSEQ multiplex PCR; TCRdb keeps in-frame clones, though not all of them. The sample holds 20,000 to 25,000 clones, just over 90% seen once. This CDR3 has 14 amino acids. Germline values: CDR1 MNHEY, CDR2 SMNVEV (reference sequence). Unmatched junction bases numbered 4, after V lost 5 bases and J lost 6 bases. A note on this clone: Its antigen is unidentified.

The clonotype comes from an adult with an advanced solid tumor such as melanoma, head and neck, liver or kidney cancer. The specimen comprised CD4+ or CD8+ T cells sorted from blood, sampled in a trial of the OX40 agonist ivuxolimab. The chain carries TRBV27 and TRBJ2-1, with 10 positions matching TRBD2. The CDR3 loop is CASSPSGGFNEQFF. The CDR3 bases are TGTGCCAGCAGTCCTAGCGGGGGATTCAATGAGCAGTTCTTC.